The source of this T cell receptor (beta chain) is a study of shared clonotypes between healthy human individuals. Data came from immunoSEQ multiplex PCR; TCRdb stores just in-frame clones and leaves some out. The table includes under 2.5 million clones, roughly 90% detected once. V lost 3 bases and J lost 3; bases outside the gene matches: 9. The CDR3 is 15 residues long. The germline CDR1 and CDR2 sequences are SQVTM and ANQGSEA. J is TRBJ1-1 and V is TRBV29-1, with TRBD1 identical over 8 bases. Material for sequencing was naive CD4+ T cells from PBMCs. The subset here: CD45RA+ positively selected. The sequence was obtained from a man aged 18 to 35 in good health. Some clones in this sample may be carry-over from other donors' samples. The CDR3 reads CSVDTRDRSHTEAFF. Written as DNA, the CDR3 is TGCAGCGTTGACACAAGGGACAGGAGCCACACTGAAGCTTTCTTT.